Shown below are 16 T cell receptor beta chains from a single sample sequenced in a study of graft-versus-host responses after intestinal transplantation. These receptors have no known antigen. Method: immunoSEQ multiplex PCR; TCRdb's copy keeps in-frame clones and lacks some. The table shows more than 65,000 clones, with approximately 88% occurring only once. The specimen was unstimulated CD4+ T cells sorted from spleen or lymph node cells, collected before intestinal transplant. These receptors were collected from a human donor who received an intestinal transplant.

The chain combines TRBV9 with TRBJ1-2, with D possibly TRBD1 on 5 matching bases. Germline CDR1 SGDLS, CDR2 YYNGEE. The CDR3 extends over 16 amino acids. The germline V and J ends were trimmed by 0 bases and 0 bases, with 12 bases remaining between them. This chain's CDR3 is CASSVGQRQTNYGYTF. The CDR3 bases are TGTGCCAGCAGCGTAGGTCAACGACAGACTAACTATGGCTACACCTTC.

The chain carries TRBV19 and TRBJ1-2, with TRBD1 as a possible D gene (5 bases). The CDR3 has 12 amino acids. The germline V gene encodes CDR1 LNHDA and CDR2 SQIVND (reference sequence). Deletions cut 3 bases from V and 7 bases from J, with 9 bases between. CDR3 DNA sequence: TGTGCCAGTAGTATTGTTGGGGCTGGCTACACCTTC. It specifies CASSIVGAGYTF.

This sequence joins TRBV11-2 and TRBJ2-3; D is uncertain. Looked up from germline, CDR1 is SGHAT and CDR2 is FQNNGV. Trimming cost V 2 bases and J 0 bases, with 3 bases left between them. The CDR3 contains 13 residues. The CDR3 sequence: CASSLPSTDTQYF. Written as DNA, the CDR3 is TGTGCCAGCAGCTTACCTAGCACAGATACGCAGTATTTT.

The chain carries TRBV6-5 and TRBJ1-2; D unresolved. In germline, CDR1 is MNHEY, CDR2 SVGAGI. The CDR3 contains 14 residues. V dropped 0 bases and J dropped 6 bases, with 11 bases sitting between them. The CDR3 loop reads CASSYSTGIDGYTF. The CDR3 DNA reads TGTGCCAGCAGTTACTCGACGGGAATTGATGGCTACACCTTC.

This chain joins TRBV27 and TRBJ1-2, with TRBD1 identical over 9 bases. The CDR3 consists of 15 residues. V gave up 2 bases and J gave up 1 base; unmatched junction bases: 2. Germline CDR1 and CDR2: MNHEY and SMNVEV (reference sequence). The CDR3 coding sequence is TGTGCCAGCAGTTTAGGACAGGGGAATAACTATGGCTACACCTTC. Amino acid sequence: CASSLGQGNNYGYTF.

The rearrangement uses TRBV18 and TRBJ2-1, with TRBD2 as a possible D gene (5 bases). V lost 3 bases and J lost 6, with 18 bases in between. Germline CDR1 is KGHSH and CDR2 is LQKENI. The CDR3 has 16 residues. The CDR3 loop is CASSPVGSGRLNEQFF. CDR3 nucleotide sequence: TGTGCCAGCTCACCCGTCGGCAGCGGCCGACTCAATGAGCAGTTCTTC. Full variable domain (outside the CDR3, taken from reference TRBV18 and TRBJ2-1): NAGVMQNPRHLVRRRGQEARLRCSPMKGHSHVYWYRQLPEEGLKFMVYLQKENIIDESGMPKERFSAEFPKEGPSILRIQQVVRGDSAAYFCASSPVGSGRLNEQFFGPGTRLTVL.

The chain employs TRBV28 and TRBJ2-1; 7 bases agree with TRBD2. V lost 6 bases, J lost 5 bases, and 4 bases stayed unmatched. The CDR3 runs to 13 residues. CDR1 is MDHEN and CDR2 is SYDVKM in the germline V gene. CDR3 in amino acids: CASRAGLDNEQFF. The DNA for the CDR3 is TGTGCCAGCAGGGCAGGACTAGACAATGAGCAGTTCTTC.

The rearrangement links TRBV19 to TRBJ2-5, with a possible D match to TRBD2 (5 bases). The germline gives CDR1 LNHDA, CDR2 SQIVND (reference sequence). The V and J ends lost 3 bases and 5 bases respectively, with 13 bases between them. The CDR3 sequence is 14 residues long. Here the CDR3 reads CASSIDYPRETQYF. CDR3 coding DNA: TGTGCCAGTAGTATCGACTATCCCCGGGAGACCCAGTACTTC.

The chain recombines TRBV4-1 with TRBJ2-3, with 7 bases lining up with TRBD1. The V gene end was trimmed by 3 bases and the J gene end by 2 bases; junction bases not matched to a gene: 14. The CDR3 loop spans 18 amino acids. The germline CDR1 and CDR2 sequences are MGHRA and YSYEKL. The CDR3 is CASSQSSSTGLLTDTQYF. CDR3 nucleotides: TGCGCCAGCAGCCAGTCCTCTTCGACAGGGCTTCTCACAGATACGCAGTATTTT.

J is TRBJ2-7 and V is TRBV20-1; 7 bases are shared with TRBD1. V shed 6 bases, J shed 8 bases, and the junction held 7 bases outside the gene matches. Germline V gene data show CDR1 as DFQATT and CDR2 as SNEGSKA (reference sequence). This CDR3 region has 11 residues. This CDR3 is CSAPTGMKQYF. The CDR3 coding sequence is TGCAGTGCCCCGACAGGGATGAAGCAGTACTTC.

The J gene is TRBJ1-6, the V gene TRBV18; 9 bases map to TRBD1. CDR1 and CDR2 (germline): KGHSH, LQKENI. With 8 bases clipped from V and 6 bases from J, the junction kept 5 bases outside the gene matches. The CDR3 contains 14 residues. Written as DNA, the CDR3 is TGTGCCAGCAGAACAGGGGGCCTTAATTCACCCCTCCACTTT. Its translation: CASRTGGLNSPLHF.

The chain combines TRBV20-1 with TRBJ2-7, with 8 bases aligning to TRBD2. Unmatched junction bases numbered 4, after V lost 8 bases and J lost 4 bases. CDR1 and CDR2 (germline): DFQATT, SNEGSKA (reference sequence). This CDR3 is 11 amino acids long. This CDR3 reads CSCSGTYEQYF. Written as DNA, the CDR3 is TGCAGTTGTAGCGGGACGTACGAGCAGTACTTC.

This rearrangement joins TRBV5-1 to TRBJ2-5, with 8 bases matching TRBD1. The CDR3 contains 16 residues. Germline V gene sequence: CDR1 SGHRS, CDR2 YFSETQ. V shed 4 bases and J 4 bases; nucleotides not matched to a gene: 12. The DNA of the CDR3 is TGCGCCAGCAGCGACAGGGGCTATGGAAGTGGAGAGACCCAGTACTTC. Its translation: CASSDRGYGSGETQYF.

The rearrangement uses TRBV2 and TRBJ2-5, with 7 bases that match TRBD2. Germline values: CDR1 SNHLY, CDR2 FYNNEI. This CDR3 is 13 amino acids long. Unmatched junction bases numbered 4, after V lost 6 bases and J lost 3 bases. CDR3 in amino acids: CASRGGREETQYF. CDR3 in DNA: TGTGCCAGCAGGGGGGGGAGGGAAGAGACCCAGTACTTC.

The chain is built from TRBV18 and TRBJ2-7, with D perhaps matching TRBD2 (5 bases). CDR1 is KGHSH, CDR2 LQKENI, per germline. V was cut by 5 bases and J by 2 bases, with 10 bases left in between. CDR3 length: 13 amino acids. Written as DNA, the CDR3 is TGTGCCAGCTCAACCGCGGGTACCTACGAGCAGTACTTC. This sequence encodes CASSTAGTYEQYF. Together with reference TRBV18 and TRBJ2-7, the CDR3 gives the full variable domain: NAGVMQNPRHLVRRRGQEARLRCSPMKGHSHVYWYRQLPEEGLKFMVYLQKENIIDESGMPKERFSAEFPKEGPSILRIQQVVRGDSAAYFCASSTAGTYEQYFGPGTRLTVT.

This chain links TRBV6-6 with TRBJ2-1; D is perhaps TRBD2 (5 bases). CDR1 is MNHNY, CDR2 SVGAGI, per germline (reference sequence). Trimming shortened V by 5 bases and J by 9 bases, and 11 bases separated the two germline ends. The CDR3 loop spans 12 amino acids. The CDR3 bases are TGTGCCAGCAGTCGTACCGAGGGTGAGCAGTTCTTC. It translates to CASSRTEGEQFF.